The TCR beta chain described here comes from a study of human T cells and chemical hapten exposure. The wider study: Chiefly women, the patients showed alopecia areata, totalis or universalis. Per-sample TCR yields varied mainly from small pooled library volume differences.

Study results and caveats: Each of the donors had alopecia, so their immune responses may not resemble those of healthy people.

This clonotype has more than one count but fewer than ten. Its antigen is still unknown. Time point described: pre-sensitization, week 0. Specified treatment: therapeutic diphenylcyclopropenone sensitization with weekly scalp DPC. Each cDNA molecule in the library carried unique molecular identifiers. Each CDR3 protein is one row after TCRdb ran MiXCR on the RACE reads. The table has more than 300,000 distinct CDR3 sequences, about 5% seen once. The CDR3 has 17 residues. From germline, CDR1 is LGHNA and CDR2 YSLEER. J lost 1 base, V lost 1 base, and 9 bases had no gene match. The receptor comes from a woman aged 18-35 years with alopecia areata. Some clones in this sample may be carry-over from other donors' samples. The material was whole blood, obtained in connection with sensitization to the hapten diphenylcyclopropenone (DPC). The chain carries TRBV4-3 and TRBJ1-1; TRBD1 matches at 7 bases. CDR3 sequence reads: CASSQVSRTGRNTEAFF. The CDR3 nucleotides are TGCGCCAGCAGCCAAGTGAGCAGGACAGGAAGGAACACTGAAGCTTTCTTT.